Reported below is one T cell receptor (beta chain). Its cognate antigen is unknown. Only Caucasian adults living in Nashville, Tennessee served as donors. The CD4+ fraction was divided into a CD45RA+ naive subset and a CD45RA-negative memory subset. Between the trimmed V and J ends, which lost 0 bases and 2 bases, there was a span of 11 bases. CDR3 length: 15 amino acids. Germline V gives CDR1 SGDLS, CDR2 YYNGEE. This specimen comes from a study of shared clonotypes between healthy human individuals. The study, taken as a whole, reports: Several donors had around 5.2% of their naive CD4 clonotypes in common. Represented diversity, genetic and exposure-history alike, was limited by few donors.

Profiling relied on immunoSEQ multiplex PCR, and the TCRdb table lists in-frame clones only, not all of them. The sample includes 2 million to 2.5 million clones, roughly 93% of them seen just once. The chain has TRBV9 and TRBJ2-5, with D possibly TRBD1 on 5 matching bases. Specimen: naive CD4+ T cells from PBMCs. This sample's subset: CD45RA+ positively selected. This clonotype was sampled from a man younger than 35 in good health. Some clones in this sample may be carry-over from other donors' samples. The CDR3 coding sequence is TGTGCCAGCAGCGTAGCACCGACAGAGCAAGAGACCCAGTACTTC. It is translated as CASSVAPTEQETQYF.